This T cell receptor beta chain was obtained from a study of T cell responses to AZD1222 COVID-19 vaccine. The CDR3 extends over 15 amino acids. TCRdb keeps only in-frame clones here, not all; method: immunoSEQ multiplex PCR. Of 100,000 or so clones listed, nearly 95% are singletons. The specimen comprised peripheral blood, sampled on day 0 of AZD1222 vaccination. This TCR was sampled from an adult in good health. This rearrangement joins TRBV12-2 to TRBJ2-1; TRBD1, as called in the table, went unchecked against the DNA. TRBV12-2 is recorded as a pseudogene. Here the CDR3 DNA reads TGTGCAAGTCGTTCCGACAGGGGGGCCTACAATGAGCAGTTCTTC. Translated, it gives CASRSDRGAYNEQFF.